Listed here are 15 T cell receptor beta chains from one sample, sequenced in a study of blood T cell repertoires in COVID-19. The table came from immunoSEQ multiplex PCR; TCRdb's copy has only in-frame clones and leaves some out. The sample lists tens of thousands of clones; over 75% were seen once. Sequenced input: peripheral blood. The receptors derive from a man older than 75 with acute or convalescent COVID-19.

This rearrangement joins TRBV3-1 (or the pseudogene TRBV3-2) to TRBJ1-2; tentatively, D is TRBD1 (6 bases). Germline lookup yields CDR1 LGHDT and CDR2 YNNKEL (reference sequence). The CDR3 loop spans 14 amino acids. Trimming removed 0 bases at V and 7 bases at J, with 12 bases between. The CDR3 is CASSQDSPGAGYTF. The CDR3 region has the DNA TGTGCCAGCAGCCAAGATTCGCCAGGGGCTGGCTACACCTTC.

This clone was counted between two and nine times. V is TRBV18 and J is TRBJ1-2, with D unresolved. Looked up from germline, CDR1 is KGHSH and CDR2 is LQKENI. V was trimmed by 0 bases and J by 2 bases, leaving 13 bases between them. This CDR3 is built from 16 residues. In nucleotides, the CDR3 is TGTGCCAGCTCACCACCCGGAGGGCCTAGGAACTATGGCTACACCTTC. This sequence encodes CASSPPGGPRNYGYTF.

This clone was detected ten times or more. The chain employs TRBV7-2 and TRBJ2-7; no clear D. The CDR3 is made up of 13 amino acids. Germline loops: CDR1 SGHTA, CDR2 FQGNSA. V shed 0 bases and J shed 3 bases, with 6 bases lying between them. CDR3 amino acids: CASSLAFSYEQYF. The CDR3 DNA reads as TGTGCCAGCAGCTTAGCGTTCAGCTACGAGCAGTACTTC.

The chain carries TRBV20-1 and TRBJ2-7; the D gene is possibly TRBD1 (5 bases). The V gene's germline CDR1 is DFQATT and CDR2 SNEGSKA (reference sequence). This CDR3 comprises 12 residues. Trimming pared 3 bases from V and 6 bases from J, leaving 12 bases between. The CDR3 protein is CSASAGWGEQYF. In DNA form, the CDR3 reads TGCAGTGCTAGTGCAGGGTGGGGCGAGCAGTACTTC.

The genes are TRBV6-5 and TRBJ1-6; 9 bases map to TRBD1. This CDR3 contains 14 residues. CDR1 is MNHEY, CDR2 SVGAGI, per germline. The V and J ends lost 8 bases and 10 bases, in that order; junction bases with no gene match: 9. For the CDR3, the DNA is TGTGCCAGCCAACGTCCGGGACAGGGATCACCCCTCCACTTT. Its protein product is CASQRPGQGSPLHF.

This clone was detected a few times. The CDR3 region is CASSTQGGNYGYTF. The CDR3 coding sequence is TGTGCCAGTAGTACACAGGGGGGTAACTATGGCTACACCTTC. The chain combines TRBV19 with TRBJ1-2, with 8 bases matching TRBD1. Looked up from germline, CDR1 is LNHDA and CDR2 is SQIVND (reference sequence). The CDR3 spans 14 residues. Losses at the gene ends were 4 bases for V and 1 base for J; bases not matched to a gene: 2.

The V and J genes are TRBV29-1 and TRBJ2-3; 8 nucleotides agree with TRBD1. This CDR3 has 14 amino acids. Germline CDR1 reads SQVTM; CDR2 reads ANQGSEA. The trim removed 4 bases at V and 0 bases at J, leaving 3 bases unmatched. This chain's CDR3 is CSVAQGASTDTQYF. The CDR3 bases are TGCAGCGTTGCGCAGGGGGCTAGCACAGATACGCAGTATTTT.

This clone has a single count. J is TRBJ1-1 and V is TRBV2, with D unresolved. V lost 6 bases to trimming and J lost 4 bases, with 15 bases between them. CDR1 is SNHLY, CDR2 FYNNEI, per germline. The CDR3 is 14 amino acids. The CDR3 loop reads CASRAIQVGTEAFF. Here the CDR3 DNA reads TGTGCCAGCAGGGCTATTCAGGTGGGCACTGAAGCTTTCTTT.

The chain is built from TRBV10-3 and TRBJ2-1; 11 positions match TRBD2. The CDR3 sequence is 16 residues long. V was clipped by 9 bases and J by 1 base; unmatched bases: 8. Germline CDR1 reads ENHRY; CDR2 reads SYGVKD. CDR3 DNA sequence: TGTGCCATACGAAGGGGACTAGCGGTATCCTACAATGAGCAGTTCTTC. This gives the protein CAIRRGLAVSYNEQFF.

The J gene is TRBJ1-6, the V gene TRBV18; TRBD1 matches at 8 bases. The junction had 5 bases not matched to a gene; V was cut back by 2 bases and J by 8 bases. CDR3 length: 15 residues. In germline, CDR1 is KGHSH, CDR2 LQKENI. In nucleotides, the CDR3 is TGTGCCAGCTCACCATCACAGGGGGGTGATTCACCCCTCCACTTT. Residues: CASSPSQGGDSPLHF.

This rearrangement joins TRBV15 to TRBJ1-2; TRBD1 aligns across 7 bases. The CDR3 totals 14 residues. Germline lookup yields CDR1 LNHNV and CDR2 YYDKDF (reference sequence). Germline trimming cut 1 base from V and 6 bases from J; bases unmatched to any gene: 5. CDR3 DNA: TGTGCCACCAGCAGAGGGGACAGAAAAAATGGCTACACCTTC. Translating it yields CATSRGDRKNGYTF.

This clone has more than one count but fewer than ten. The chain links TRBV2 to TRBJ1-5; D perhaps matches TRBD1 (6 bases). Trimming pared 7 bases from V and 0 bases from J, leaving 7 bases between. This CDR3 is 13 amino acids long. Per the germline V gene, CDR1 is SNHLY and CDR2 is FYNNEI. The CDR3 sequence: CASTGDSNQPQHF. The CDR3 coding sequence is TGTGCCAGCACAGGGGATAGCAATCAGCCCCAGCATTTT. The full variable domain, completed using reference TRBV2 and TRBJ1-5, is EPEVTQTPSHQVTQMGQEVILRCVPISNHLYFYWYRQILGQKVEFLVSFYNNEISEKSEIFDDQFSVERPDGSNFTLKIRSTKLEDSAMYFCASTGDSNQPQHFGDGTRLSIL.

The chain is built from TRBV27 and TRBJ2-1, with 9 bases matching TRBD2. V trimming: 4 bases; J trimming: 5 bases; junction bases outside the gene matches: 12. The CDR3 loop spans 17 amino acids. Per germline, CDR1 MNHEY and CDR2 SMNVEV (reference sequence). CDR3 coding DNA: TGTGCCAGCAGTTCAAGCCCATGGGCGGGGGGGCACAATGAGCAGTTCTTC. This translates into CASSSSPWAGGHNEQFF.

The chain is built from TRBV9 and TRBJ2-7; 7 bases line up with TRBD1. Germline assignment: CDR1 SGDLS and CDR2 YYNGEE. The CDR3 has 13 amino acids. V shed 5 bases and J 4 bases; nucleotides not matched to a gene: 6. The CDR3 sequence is CASSEGAAYEQYF. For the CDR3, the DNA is TGTGCCAGCAGTGAGGGGGCAGCTTACGAGCAGTACTTC.

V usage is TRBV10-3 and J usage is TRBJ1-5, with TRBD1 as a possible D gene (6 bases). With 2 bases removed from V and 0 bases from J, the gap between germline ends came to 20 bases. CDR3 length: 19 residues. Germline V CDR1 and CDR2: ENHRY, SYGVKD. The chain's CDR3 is CAISEDNRVLVSSNQPQHF. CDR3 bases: TGTGCCATCAGTGAGGATAACAGGGTTTTGGTCTCTAGCAATCAGCCCCAGCATTTT.